A single sample is the source of the 26 T cell receptor beta chains below, sequenced in a study of T-cell reconstitution after alpha-beta-depleted transplantation in children. TCRbeta library construction was performed incorporating unique molecular identifiers. TCRdb analysed the PCR reads with MiXCR anew, one entry per CDR3 protein. The sample has about 980,000 distinct CDR3 sequences; roughly 29% are singletons. This specimen consisted of PBMCs, mostly from graft donor cells, obtained 360 days after TCRalphabeta/CD19-depleted stem cell transplant. All receptors come from a boy younger than two who had a stem cell transplant for SCID, so the T cells may come from the graft donor.

In this sample, this clonotype turned up a few times. The gene calls are TRBV6-5 and TRBJ1-2; D is perhaps TRBD1 (5 bases). The CDR3 length is 13 residues. Looked up from germline, CDR1 is MNHEY and CDR2 is SVGAGI. Trimming stripped 2 bases from V and 8 bases from J, with 12 bases between. This CDR3 reads CASSYTSGNGYTF. The CDR3 nucleotides read TGTGCCAGCAGTTACACCTCAGGGAACGGCTACACCTTC.

This clonotype came up a few times. The chain recombines TRBV21-1 with TRBJ2-7; the D call in the table, TRBD1, was not verified against the DNA. TRBV21-1 is noted as a pseudogene. The CDR3 has 14 amino acids. CDR3 coding DNA: TGTGCCAGCAGCCGACAGGGGCGGAATGGTGAGCAGTACTTC. Protein sequence: CASSRQGRNGEQYF.

The V and J genes are TRBV7-2 and TRBJ2-2; D remains ambiguous. This CDR3 region has 13 residues. CDR1 is SGHTA and CDR2 is FQGNSA in the germline V gene. V shed 3 bases and J shed 6 bases, with 8 bases lying between them. CDR3 amino acids: CASSFLGSGELFF. The CDR3 DNA reads TGTGCCAGCAGCTTCCTGGGCTCCGGGGAGCTGTTTTTT.

This clonotype was counted only a few times. V gene TRBV12-3 or TRBV12-4 combines with J gene TRBJ2-6, with D maybe TRBD1 (5 bases). The CDR3 extends over 19 amino acids. V lost 6 bases and J 2 bases, leaving 23 bases between the germline ends. The CDR3 nucleotides read TGTGCCAGCAGCGAAACCCTAGGGCACTCGGACACTGGGGCCAACGTCCTGACTTTC. This gives the protein CASSETLGHSDTGANVLTF.

The rearrangement joins TRBV6-2 or TRBV6-3 to TRBJ2-2, with D perhaps matching TRBD2 (6 bases). V was cut by 7 bases and J by 3 bases, with 12 bases left in between. CDR1 and CDR2 (germline): MNHEY, SVGEGT. The CDR3 covers 14 residues. The CDR3 reads CASTRRAYTGELFF. The DNA for the CDR3 is TGTGCCAGCACTAGGAGGGCTTACACCGGGGAGCTGTTTTTT.

The J gene is TRBJ2-7, the V gene TRBV3-1; 7 nucleotides line up with TRBD1. Germline V gene sequence: CDR1 LGHDT, CDR2 YNNKEL (reference sequence). J lost 7 bases, V lost 0 bases, and 12 bases had no gene match. The CDR3 has 16 amino acids. Here the CDR3 reads CASSQDSRQGFVEQYF. CDR3 sequence (DNA): TGTGCCAGCAGCCAAGATTCGAGACAGGGATTTGTAGAGCAGTACTTC.

This chain connects TRBV7-9 to TRBJ1-1, with unresolved D. The germline V and J ends were trimmed by 5 bases and 3 bases, with 10 bases remaining between them. The germline CDR1 and CDR2 sequences are SEHNR and FQNEAQ (reference sequence). This CDR3 comprises 13 residues. This chain's CDR3 is CASSRQKDTEAFF. In DNA, the CDR3 is TGTGCCAGCAGCCGTCAAAAAGACACTGAAGCTTTCTTT.

The sample holds a few counts of this clonotype. The genes are TRBV5-6 and TRBJ1-2; D perhaps matches TRBD1 (5 bases). Germline loops: CDR1 SGHDT, CDR2 YYEEEE. V lost 3 bases and J 0 bases, leaving 15 bases between the germline ends. The CDR3 is 16 residues long. The DNA of the CDR3 is TGTGCCAGCAGCTCCCCGGGACTTCTGTCTAACTATGGCTACACCTTC. Translation gives CASSSPGLLSNYGYTF.

This chain uses TRBV7-3 with TRBJ2-1; the match to TRBD2 covers 7 bases. CDR3 length equals 17 residues. V dropped 2 bases and J dropped 6; count of bases not matched to a gene: 13. The germline V gene encodes CDR1 SGHTA and CDR2 FQGTGA. The CDR3 region has the DNA TGTGCCAGCAGCTTATACCCGTTGCGGGGGTCCGGCAATGAGCAGTTCTTC. It is translated as CASSLYPLRGSGNEQFF.

The J gene is TRBJ2-5, the V gene TRBV7-9; TRBD2 aligns across 13 bases. Per germline, CDR1 SEHNR and CDR2 FQNEAQ (reference sequence). Trimming took 3 bases from V and 3 from J; bases not matched to a gene: 4. The CDR3 contains 16 residues. The CDR3 region has the DNA TGTGCCAGCAGCTTGGGGACTAGCGGGACTAAAGAGACCCAGTACTTC. Its protein is CASSLGTSGTKETQYF.

This sequence joins TRBV12-3 or TRBV12-4 and TRBJ1-2; D is undetermined. V lost 4 bases to trimming and J lost 8 bases, with 14 bases between them. The CDR3 consists of 13 residues. CDR3 loop: CASSSEELWGYTF. The CDR3 DNA is TGTGCCAGCAGTTCCGAGGAACTATGGGGCTACACCTTC.

This clonotype has just a few counts. The chain couples TRBV12-3 or TRBV12-4 to TRBJ2-7; D remains unclear. Trimming removed 5 bases at V and 2 bases at J, with 16 bases between. CDR3 length: 15 residues. The CDR3, as DNA: TGTGCCAGCAGTCCTAGTCCCACGCCTACCTACGAGCAGTACTTC. This codes for CASSPSPTPTYEQYF.

The chain has TRBV15 and TRBJ1-5; 7 positions match TRBD1. CDR3 size: 15 residues. V lost 0 bases and J lost 7; bases outside the gene matches: 6. The germline V gene encodes CDR1 LNHNV and CDR2 YYDKDF (reference sequence). Written as DNA, the CDR3 is TGTGCCACCAGCAGAGATCAAAGGGGGCTACAGCCCCAGCATTTT. This translates into CATSRDQRGLQPQHF.

This chain joins TRBV18 and TRBJ2-5; D remains ambiguous. The CDR3 sequence is 14 residues long. Trimming took off 3 bases at V and 5 bases at J, with 13 bases between the two ends. Germline CDR1 and CDR2: KGHSH and LQKENI. The CDR3 reads CASSPEYTMETQYF. DNA for the CDR3: TGTGCCAGCTCACCGGAATACACAATGGAGACCCAGTACTTC.

V gene TRBV20-1 combines with J gene TRBJ2-7; 9 bases match TRBD2. The CDR3 covers 13 residues. The germline CDR1 and CDR2 sequences are DFQATT and SNEGSKA (reference sequence). The ends lost 1 base at V and 4 bases at J; junction bases unmatched: 2. DNA for the CDR3: TGCAGTGCTAGAGTAGCGGGGGCGTACGAGCAGTACTTC. Its protein product is CSARVAGAYEQYF.

This clonotype showed up just once. The chain uses TRBV5-1 and TRBJ2-3, with 12 bases matching TRBD2. This CDR3 comprises 15 residues. Germline assignment: CDR1 SGHRS and CDR2 YFSETQ. Trimming took 7 bases from V and 4 from J; bases not matched to a gene: 7. CDR3 sequence (DNA): TGCGCCAGCGGTCGGACTAGCGGGGCCCCAGATACGCAGTATTTT. Translating it yields CASGRTSGAPDTQYF.

This clonotype has ten or more counts. The rearrangement joins TRBV29-1 to TRBJ1-1, with 7 nucleotides matching TRBD1. V gave up 7 bases and J gave up 0 bases; unmatched junction bases: 2. Germline V gene data show CDR1 as SQVTM and CDR2 as ANQGSEA. This CDR3 contains 12 residues. The CDR3 sequence is CSGDRVNTEAFF. The CDR3 DNA follows: TGCAGCGGTGACAGGGTGAACACTGAAGCTTTCTTT.

This clonotype was counted a few times. This rearrangement joins TRBV12-3 or TRBV12-4 to TRBJ2-5; either TRBD1 or TRBD2 may supply D (5 bases each). This CDR3 region has 14 residues. Trimming shortened V by 2 bases and J by 5 bases, and 12 bases separated the two germline ends. CDR3 residues: CASSLLQGVETQYF. Here the CDR3 DNA reads TGTGCCAGCAGTTTATTGCAGGGAGTTGAGACCCAGTACTTC.

This clonotype was seen more than once but under ten times. The chain joins TRBV12-3 or TRBV12-4 to TRBJ2-5; 8 nucleotides agree with TRBD1. The CDR3 is 13 amino acids. The trim removed 6 bases at V and 5 bases at J, leaving 5 bases unmatched. The CDR3 reads CASSSGGVETQYF. The CDR3 region has the DNA TGTGCCAGCAGCTCAGGGGGCGTGGAGACCCAGTACTTC.

There are many counts of this clonotype. The gene calls are TRBV5-1 and TRBJ2-3; 9 bases are shared with TRBD1. Germline V CDR1 and CDR2: SGHRS, YFSETQ. V shed 2 bases, J shed 8 bases, and the junction held 9 bases outside the gene matches. This CDR3 region has 15 residues. The CDR3 protein is CASSFGTGKRGTQYF. In nucleotides, the CDR3 is TGCGCCAGCAGCTTCGGGACAGGGAAAAGGGGTACGCAGTATTTT.

This clonotype was counted only a few times. The genes are TRBV12-3 or TRBV12-4 and TRBJ2-5, with 7 bases lining up with TRBD2. CDR3 length: 15 residues. Losses at the gene ends were 3 bases for V and 3 bases for J; bases not matched to a gene: 7. DNA for the CDR3: TGTGCCAGCAGTTTGGATATCCTAGCGGAAGAGACCCAGTACTTC. It translates to CASSLDILAEETQYF.

The J gene is TRBJ2-2, the V gene TRBV6-1; the D gene is possibly TRBD1 (8 bases). The V gene lost 7 bases and the J gene lost 7 bases, with 19 bases spanning the gap. The CDR3 runs 15 residues. Germline V gene data show CDR1 as MNHNS and CDR2 as SASEGT. In DNA, the CDR3 is TGTGCCAGCACCCTGACAGGGGAGGGCCGCGGGGAGCTGTTTTTT. It codes for CASTLTGEGRGELFF.

The V gene is TRBV7-8, the J gene TRBJ1-1; no firm D call. V lost 5 bases to trimming and J lost 6 bases, with 16 bases between them. The CDR3 covers 14 residues. Germline-derived CDR1 and CDR2 are SGHVS and FQNEAQ. The CDR3 reads CASSLELRTSEAFF. CDR3 coding DNA: TGTGCCAGCAGCCTCGAGTTGCGTACTTCTGAAGCTTTCTTT. Looking up the rest from reference TRBV7-8 and TRBJ1-1 gives the full variable domain: GAGVSQSPRYKVAKRGQDVALRCDPISGHVSLFWYQQALGQGPEFLTYFQNEAQLDKSGLPSDRFFAERPEGSVSTLKIQRTQQEDSAVYLCASSLELRTSEAFFGQGTRLTVV.

This clonotype was counted only a few times. V gene TRBV20-1 combines with J gene TRBJ1-4; tentative D call: TRBD1 (5 bases). Trimming removed 6 bases at V and 0 bases at J, with 11 bases between. CDR3 length equals 14 residues. Per the germline V gene, CDR1 is DFQATT and CDR2 is SNEGSKA (reference sequence). DNA for the CDR3: TGCAGTGCCCGTTGGGGGGCAACTAATGAAAAACTGTTTTTT. Translation: CSARWGATNEKLFF.

The V and J genes are TRBV4-2 and TRBJ2-1; possibly TRBD2 for D (6 bases). The germline V gene has CDR1 LGHNA and CDR2 YNFKEQ. V lost 1 base and J 0 bases, leaving 13 bases between the germline ends. The CDR3 is 17 residues long. CDR3: CASSQGLGTRSYNEQFF. In nucleotides, the CDR3 is TGTGCCAGCAGCCAAGGCCTTGGGACTCGCTCCTACAATGAGCAGTTCTTC.

This clonotype came up a few times. The chain employs TRBV7-8 and TRBJ2-3; 9 bases agree with TRBD2. This CDR3 comprises 16 residues. Trimming at V came to 6 bases and at J to 4 bases, leaving 11 bases not matched to a gene. Germline V gene lookup returns CDR1 SGHVS and CDR2 FQNEAQ. The CDR3 reads CASSRGRGGDADTQYF. Written as DNA, the CDR3 is TGTGCCAGCAGTCGGGGGCGGGGGGGCGACGCAGATACGCAGTATTTT.